Included here is one T cell receptor beta chain sequence, with context. What it recognizes is unknown. The data were obtained in a study of Graves' ophthalmopathy and Graves' hyperthyroidism. For the study at large: Over 18 months of follow-up, stable hyperthyroidism required that no ophthalmopathy appear.

Findings and caveats of the study: The blood repertoire also included most expanded thyroid clonotypes above 0.001 frequency. A model of 13 signatures distinguished ophthalmopathy from stable hyperthyroidism at approximately 90% sensitivity and 65% to 84% specificity.

Clinical symptoms and serum thyroxine were used for diagnosis; TRAb, thyroid ultrasound and orbital computed tomography were also relied on. Scientists amplified the TCR beta CDR3 regions from RNA transcripts. Second-round multiplex PCR came after first-round RT-PCR with HTBI primers. TCRdb itself ran the multiplex PCR reads through MiXCR, one entry per CDR3 protein. Among about 1.2 million distinct CDR3 sequences, about 35% were seen once, and the ten largest hold 11%. The sequenced material came from peripheral blood or thyroid tissue (not recorded which). The receptor's source is an adult man with Graves' hyperthyroidism.

The DNA of the CDR3 is TGTGCCAGCAGCTTCCAGGGGCGGAACTACGAGCAGTACTTC. Translation: CASSFQGRNYEQYF. J is TRBJ2-7 and V is TRBV7-2; TRBD1 is a possible D gene (6 bases). CDR3 length: 14 residues. V lost 3 bases and J 3 bases, leaving 12 bases between the germline ends. Germline CDR1 and CDR2: SGHTA and FQGNSA.